Listed here are 19 T cell receptor beta chains from one sample, sequenced in a study of blood T cell repertoires in COVID-19 (TCRdb year 2020). The receptor library was made with the immunoSEQ multiplex PCR assay. TCRdb stores this immuneACCESS table with in-frame sequences only. Part of the clones is absent; in the studies checked, under half of the shortfall reflects unresolved V genes, and no reason is known for the rest. The sample data list over 200,000 clones, and 85% to 90% of these were observed just once. The top ten constitute 3% to 3.5% of the sample. Sequenced sample: PBMCs or T cells enriched from blood (not recorded which). These receptors were taken from a woman in her forties or fifties in a cohort exposed to, infected with or recovered from COVID-19 (not recorded which).

This clone was counted a few times. This same CDR3 is encoded by further DNA sequences in the sample. The V and J genes are TRBV4-2 and TRBJ2-2; TRBD2 aligns across 16 bases. Germline V gene sequence: CDR1 LGHNA, CDR2 YNFKEQ. V gave up 2 bases and J gave up 3 bases; unmatched junction bases: 9. This CDR3 comprises 20 residues. For the CDR3, the DNA is TGTGCCAGCAGCCAAATTCGGGGACTAGCGGGGGGGCGGTACACCGGGGAGCTGTTTTTT. Amino acid sequence: CASSQIRGLAGGRYTGELFF.

The table lists this clone with a count of one. The rearrangement uses TRBV6-5 and TRBJ2-5; a possible D gene is TRBD2 (5 bases). This CDR3 has 15 amino acids. CDR1 and CDR2 (germline): MNHEY, SVGAGI. Trimming took 3 bases from V and 0 from J, leaving 11 bases between them. For the CDR3, the DNA is TGTGCCAGCAGTTATAGCGTAACAGACCAAGAGACCCAGTACTTC. Encoded protein: CASSYSVTDQETQYF.

The chain carries TRBV13 and TRBJ2-3, with 10 bases identical to TRBD1. The CDR3 loop spans 16 amino acids. J was trimmed by 3 bases and V by 2 bases; bases with no gene match: 5. Per the germline V gene, CDR1 is PRHDT and CDR2 is FYEKMQ (reference sequence). The CDR3 nucleotides read TGTGCCAGCAGCTTAAAGACAGGGGGCCTTACAGATACGCAGTATTTT. Residues: CASSLKTGGLTDTQYF.

This clone was detected only a few times. The chain recombines TRBV7-9 with TRBJ2-1; tentative D call: TRBD2 (6 bases). Germline V CDR1 and CDR2: SEHNR, FQNEAQ (reference sequence). Trimming stripped 7 bases from V and 4 bases from J, with 20 bases between. The CDR3 length is 16 residues. CDR3 DNA sequence: TGTGCCAGCATGCCTCCCTCCGGGAGAGATTACAATGAGCAGTTCTTC. It is translated as CASMPPSGRDYNEQFF.

CDR3 loop: CASSLASLEGSNQPQHF. The CDR3 DNA sequence: TGTGCCAGCAGCTTAGCGTCCTTGGAGGGGAGCAATCAGCCCCAGCATTTT. The chain uses TRBV7-8 and TRBJ1-5, with a possible D match to TRBD1 (5 bases). With 0 bases removed from V and 1 base from J, the gap between germline ends came to 13 bases. Germline V gives CDR1 SGHVS, CDR2 FQNEAQ. The CDR3 is 17 residues long.

The chain joins TRBV7-2 to TRBJ1-2, with no clear D. CDR3 size: 14 residues. In germline, CDR1 is SGHTA, CDR2 FQGNSA. Trimming removed 1 base at V and 0 bases at J, with 6 bases between. As DNA, the CDR3 is TGTGCCAGCAGCTTAGAACAGCCTAACTATGGCTACACCTTC. Its translation: CASSLEQPNYGYTF.

This rearrangement joins TRBV28 to TRBJ1-3; the D gene is possibly TRBD1 (5 bases). Germline CDR1 reads MDHEN; CDR2 reads SYDVKM. The CDR3 runs 14 residues. Deletions cut 5 bases from V and 0 bases from J, with 8 bases between. The CDR3 sequence is CASSGRGSGNTIYF. CDR3 sequence (DNA): TGTGCCAGCAGTGGGAGGGGCTCTGGAAACACCATATATTTT.

The gene calls are TRBV13 and TRBJ2-7; TRBD1 matches at 10 bases. This CDR3 comprises 14 residues. V lost 5 bases, J lost 8 bases, and 9 bases stayed unmatched. Germline CDR1 reads PRHDT; CDR2 reads FYEKMQ (reference sequence). CDR3 nucleotides: TGTGCCAGCAGCCCTCCGGGACAGGGGTTCCAGCAGTACTTC. This encodes CASSPPGQGFQQYF.

A single count supports this clone. The rearrangement joins TRBV7-6 to TRBJ2-1, with TRBD2 identical over 12 bases. V shed 2 bases, J shed 1 base, and the junction held 6 bases outside the gene matches. The CDR3 is 18 residues long. Germline V CDR1 and CDR2: SGHVS, FNYEAQ. CDR3: CASSLLGLAGSSYNEQFF. In DNA, the CDR3 is TGTGCCAGCAGCTTATTAGGACTAGCGGGGTCGTCCTACAATGAGCAGTTCTTC.

This chain uses TRBV5-5 with TRBJ2-5, with 9 bases lining up with TRBD1. V shed 5 bases, J shed 7 bases, and the junction held 12 bases outside the gene matches. The CDR3 is 15 amino acids. Germline loops: CDR1 SGHKS, CDR2 YYEKEE (reference sequence). This CDR3 reads CASSQQPGQGGTQYF. The CDR3 bases are TGTGCCAGCAGTCAACAACCGGGACAGGGTGGGACCCAGTACTTC.

This chain joins TRBV9 and TRBJ2-3, with D maybe TRBD1 (5 bases). The CDR3 totals 16 residues. Per the germline V gene, CDR1 is SGDLS and CDR2 is YYNGEE. The ends were cut back, 2 bases at V and 3 bases at J, with 16 bases in the middle. This chain's CDR3 is CASSVLPGFRTDTQYF. CDR3 bases: TGTGCCAGCAGCGTCCTTCCAGGGTTTCGGACAGATACGCAGTATTTT.

The chain joins TRBV5-1 to TRBJ2-7; D is unresolved. There are 13 residues in the CDR3. Germline lookup yields CDR1 SGHRS and CDR2 YFSETQ. Between the trimmed V and J ends, which lost 4 bases and 6 bases, there was a span of 14 bases. CDR3 coding DNA: TGCGCCAGCAGCCCTAGTACTGTAGGCGAGCAGTACTTC. It is translated as CASSPSTVGEQYF. The whole variable domain, filled in from reference TRBV5-1 and TRBJ2-7, reads KAGVTQTPRYLIKTRGQQVTLSCSPISGHRSVSWYQQTPGQGLQFLFEYFSETQRNKGNFPGRFSGRQFSNSRSEMNVSTLELGDSALYLCASSPSTVGEQYFGPGTRLTVT.

This CDR3 reads CATSRDFGNDQPQHF. The DNA for the CDR3 is TGTGCCACCAGCAGAGATTTCGGGAACGATCAGCCCCAGCATTTT. The chain links TRBV15 to TRBJ1-5, with D unresolved. The CDR3 is 15 amino acids. V gave up 0 bases and J gave up 5 bases, with 11 bases separating them. Germline-derived CDR1 and CDR2 are LNHNV and YYDKDF (reference sequence).

The chain uses TRBV2 and TRBJ1-2; no firm D call. The CDR3 length is 15 residues. Germline-derived CDR1 and CDR2 are SNHLY and FYNNEI. V was trimmed by 0 bases and J by 4 bases, leaving 12 bases between them. The DNA for the CDR3 is TGTGCCAGCAGTGAAGCGCGACTGCAACTCTATGGCTACACCTTC. Protein sequence: CASSEARLQLYGYTF.

The chain is built from TRBV19 and TRBJ1-5; possibly TRBD1 for D (5 bases). The germline CDR1 and CDR2 sequences are LNHDA and SQIVND (reference sequence). This CDR3 is built from 16 residues. Trimming shortened V by 4 bases and J by 6 bases, and 19 bases separated the two germline ends. CDR3 sequence: CASSTRGGGVVQPQHF. CDR3 coding DNA: TGTGCCAGTAGTACAAGAGGCGGAGGGGTGGTTCAGCCCCAGCATTTT.

The V gene is TRBV1, the J gene TRBJ2-4; the table's D call TRBD1 went unverified against the DNA. TRBV1 corresponds to a pseudogene. The CDR3 extends over 13 amino acids. This CDR3 reads CTSKTDTKNIQYF. The CDR3 DNA follows: TGCACCAGCAAAACAGATACCAAAAACATTCAGTACTTC.

The V call is TRBV7-2, the J call TRBJ2-1; 8 bases map to TRBD2. The germline CDR1 and CDR2 sequences are SGHTA and FQGNSA. The junction had 7 bases not matched to a gene; V was cut back by 3 bases and J by 6 bases. The CDR3 runs 15 residues. CDR3 in DNA: TGTGCCAGCAGCTTCGGAGTAGCGGGGACCAATGAGCAGTTCTTC. Protein: CASSFGVAGTNEQFF.

J is TRBJ2-1 and V is TRBV5-1, with 11 bases fitting TRBD2. This CDR3 has 17 residues. Germline V gene data show CDR1 as SGHRS and CDR2 as YFSETQ. With 1 base clipped from V and 8 bases from J, the junction kept 11 bases outside the gene matches. The CDR3 bases are TGCGCCAGCAGCTTGTCGACCGGGACTAGCGGTTCATATGAGCAGTTCTTC. It encodes CASSLSTGTSGSYEQFF.

This chain links TRBV7-8 with TRBJ2-7; 7 positions match TRBD1. V trimming: 5 bases; J trimming: 2 bases; junction bases outside the gene matches: 9. CDR1 is SGHVS, CDR2 FQNEAQ, per germline. CDR3 size: 15 residues. DNA of the CDR3: TGTGCCAGCAGCCCAATCAGGGGGAGTCCCTACGAGCAGTACTTC. This encodes CASSPIRGSPYEQYF. Full variable domain (rest looked up from reference TRBV7-8 and TRBJ2-7): GAGVSQSPRYKVAKRGQDVALRCDPISGHVSLFWYQQALGQGPEFLTYFQNEAQLDKSGLPSDRFFAERPEGSVSTLKIQRTQQEDSAVYLCASSPIRGSPYEQYFGPGTRLTVT.